These 4 T cell receptor beta chains originate from one sample sequenced in a study of blood T cell repertoires in COVID-19. Here immunoSEQ multiplex PCR was the method, and the copy in TCRdb shows in-frame clones only, minus some. The repertoire holds approximately 63,000 clones, with around 87% as singletons. Sequenced material: peripheral blood. The origin of the receptors is a woman aged 55-69 years with COVID-19, enrolled during active disease.

The rearrangement joins TRBV29-1 to TRBJ1-2, with TRBD1 identical over 9 bases. Unmatched junction bases numbered 15, after V lost 2 bases and J lost 8 bases. The germline V gene encodes CDR1 SQVTM and CDR2 ANQGSEA. This CDR3 is built from 16 residues. CDR3 in DNA: TGCAGCGTTGAAATGTCGGGACAGGGAATATGGGGAGGCTACACCTTC. The encoded protein is CSVEMSGQGIWGGYTF.

The chain employs TRBV5-4 and TRBJ2-7; unclear D gene. There are 13 residues in the CDR3. The germline gives CDR1 SGHNT, CDR2 YYREEE (reference sequence). The V and J ends lost 4 bases and 5 bases respectively, with 13 bases between them. The CDR3 loop is CASSPVNRDEQYF. CDR3 sequence (DNA): TGTGCCAGCAGCCCCGTAAATCGGGACGAGCAGTACTTC.

The V call is TRBV5-1, the J call TRBJ2-1, with 14 bases that match TRBD2. V lost 4 bases to trimming and J lost 7 bases; unmatched junction nucleotides: 7. The CDR3 covers 16 residues. Germline V gives CDR1 SGHRS, CDR2 YFSETQ. CDR3 DNA: TGCGCCAGCAGCCCACCGGGACTAGCGGGAGATAATGAGCAGTTCTTC. Translating gives CASSPPGLAGDNEQFF.

The chain has TRBV2 and TRBJ2-5, with 7 nucleotides matching TRBD2. The CDR3 contains 14 residues. Germline CDR1 SNHLY, CDR2 FYNNEI. The V gene end was trimmed by 0 bases and the J gene end by 5 bases; junction bases not matched to a gene: 3. CDR3 loop: CASSEATSLETQYF. The CDR3 nucleotides read TGTGCCAGCAGTGAAGCGACTAGCTTGGAGACCCAGTACTTC.